One sample yielded the 20 T cell receptor beta chains listed below, sequenced in a study of cytomegalovirus exposure and HLA in healthy donors. Sequenced by immunoSEQ multiplex PCR; TCRdb stores in-frame clones only, minus some. This table has about 160,000 clones, around 89% appearing once. The sequencing sample was made of PBMCs. These receptors were taken from a man aged 18 to 35 in good health and CMV-seronegative.

CDR3 nucleotides: TGTGCCAGTAGTCTTGAGGGACTCGGGACCGGAGGGACCCAGTACTTC. This encodes CASSLEGLGTGGTQYF. This chain joins TRBV19 and TRBJ2-5; perhaps TRBD2 as D (6 bases). V gave up 5 bases and J gave up 7 bases, with 23 bases separating them. The CDR3 sequence is 16 residues long. In germline, CDR1 is LNHDA, CDR2 SQIVND (reference sequence).

DNA of the CDR3: TGTGCCAGCACCCCAATGGTGACATTGGGCACTGAAGCTTTCTTT. Translation gives CASTPMVTLGTEAFF. The V call is TRBV9, the J call TRBJ1-1; no firm D call. Per germline, CDR1 SGDLS and CDR2 YYNGEE. Trimming left V 6 bases short and J 4 bases short, with 19 bases between. The CDR3 is made up of 15 amino acids.

The sample holds many counts of this clone. The rearrangement uses TRBV27 and TRBJ2-7; a possible D gene is TRBD1 (6 bases). The CDR3 consists of 16 residues. In germline, CDR1 is MNHEY, CDR2 SMNVEV (reference sequence). The V gene lost 2 bases and the J gene lost 0 bases, with 14 bases spanning the gap. The CDR3 spells CASSLTGRGSSYEQYV. Here the CDR3 DNA reads TGTGCCAGCAGTTTAACCGGCAGGGGAAGCTCCTACGAGCAGTACGTC.

The chain is built from TRBV21-1 and TRBJ2-3; TRBD2 is the table's D call, not checked against the DNA. TRBV21-1 is an annotated pseudogene. This CDR3 has 16 residues. CDR3 nucleotides: TGTGCCAGCAGCAAGTTTTTAGCGCCAAGCACAGATACGCAGTATTTT. This codes for CASSKFLAPSTDTQYF.

This chain links TRBV5-1 with TRBJ2-7, with 9 bases matching TRBD2. The CDR3 extends over 16 amino acids. The V and J ends lost 3 bases and 1 base, in that order; junction bases with no gene match: 8. CDR1 and CDR2 (germline): SGHRS, YFSETQ. In nucleotides, the CDR3 is TGCGCCAGCAGCTCAAAAGCTAGCGGGGTATCCTACGAGCAGTACTTC. It specifies CASSSKASGVSYEQYF. Drawing the rest from reference TRBV5-1 and TRBJ2-7, the complete variable domain is KAGVTQTPRYLIKTRGQQVTLSCSPISGHRSVSWYQQTPGQGLQFLFEYFSETQRNKGNFPGRFSGRQFSNSRSEMNVSTLELGDSALYLCASSSKASGVSYEQYFGPGTRLTVT.

The CDR3: CASSLAGMNTDTQYF. CDR3 DNA sequence: TGCGCCAGCAGCTTGGCGGGGATGAACACAGATACGCAGTATTTT. The chain uses TRBV5-1 and TRBJ2-3, with D possibly matching TRBD2 (5 bases). Germline V gene lookup returns CDR1 SGHRS and CDR2 YFSETQ. Trimming took off 0 bases at V and 2 bases at J, with 10 bases between the two ends. CDR3 length: 15 residues.

CDR3 sequence (DNA): TGTGCCACCAGCAGAGATTTAGGACTAGAAGAGACCCAGTACTTC. This translates into CATSRDLGLEETQYF. V is TRBV15 and J is TRBJ2-5, with 7 bases fitting TRBD2. V shed 0 bases, J shed 3 bases, and the junction held 4 bases outside the gene matches. There are 15 residues in the CDR3. CDR1 LNHNV and CDR2 YYDKDF come from the germline V gene (reference sequence).

The chain recombines TRBV20-1 with TRBJ2-7; D is ambiguous. Trimming shortened V by 2 bases and J by 3 bases, and 5 bases separated the two germline ends. CDR3 length: 11 residues. Germline CDR1 DFQATT, CDR2 SNEGSKA (reference sequence). The CDR3 nucleotides read TGCAGTGCTAGACAGAACTACGAGCAGTACGTC. This sequence encodes CSARQNYEQYV.

V usage is TRBV5-1 and J usage is TRBJ2-6; 7 nucleotides agree with TRBD2. Germline-derived CDR1 and CDR2 are SGHRS and YFSETQ. This CDR3 comprises 16 residues. With V trimmed by 0 bases and J by 0 bases, 0 bases remained unmatched. The CDR3 spells CASSLAGGSGANVLTF. For the CDR3, the DNA is TGCGCCAGCAGCTTGGCGGGGGGCTCTGGGGCCAACGTCCTGACTTTC.

This chain joins TRBV5-5 and TRBJ1-5; D unresolved. The CDR3 covers 14 residues. Germline V gene sequence: CDR1 SGHKS, CDR2 YYEKEE (reference sequence). Between the trimmed V and J ends, which lost 6 bases and 5 bases, there was a span of 15 bases. In nucleotides, the CDR3 is TGTGCCAGCAAGGTCGGAGCGGACCATCAGCCCCAGCATTTT. Protein sequence: CASKVGADHQPQHF. The full variable domain, rest sourced from reference TRBV5-5 and TRBJ1-5, is DAGVTQSPTHLIKTRGQQVTLRCSPISGHKSVSWYQQVLGQGPQFIFQYYEKEERGRGNFPDRFSARQFPNYSSELNVNALLLGDSALYLCASKVGADHQPQHFGDGTRLSIL.

V is TRBV18 and J is TRBJ1-5, with TRBD1 as a possible D gene (5 bases). CDR1 is KGHSH and CDR2 is LQKENI in the germline V gene. This CDR3 has 14 residues. V lost 3 bases, J lost 7 bases, and 13 bases lay in between. The CDR3: CASSPRGGEQPQHF. The CDR3 DNA reads TGTGCCAGCTCACCGCGCGGGGGGGAGCAGCCCCAGCATTTT.

The V gene is TRBV11-3, the J gene TRBJ2-7, with TRBD1 matching over 8 bases. CDR3 length: 17 residues. CDR1 is SGHNT, CDR2 YENEEA, per germline. Germline trimming cut 2 bases from V and 2 bases from J; bases unmatched to any gene: 11. In DNA form, the CDR3 reads TGTGCCAGCAGCTTATTAGCTGCCGGGACAGGTACCTACGAGCAGTACTTC. Protein sequence: CASSLLAAGTGTYEQYF.

This clone has only one observation. The J gene is TRBJ2-7, the V gene TRBV5-4, with TRBD2 matching over 12 bases. There are 16 residues in the CDR3. The V gene's germline CDR1 is SGHNT and CDR2 YYREEE (reference sequence). Trimming cost V 3 bases and J 2 bases; bases outside gene matches: 6. The CDR3 region is CASSWDASGRAYEQYF. For the CDR3, the DNA is TGTGCCAGCAGCTGGGACGCTAGCGGGAGGGCCTACGAGCAGTACTTC.

The chain has TRBV28 and TRBJ2-2; TRBD1 matches at 10 bases. V lost 3 bases, J lost 7 bases, and 5 bases stayed unmatched. Looked up from germline, CDR1 is MDHEN and CDR2 is SYDVKM. This CDR3 is built from 15 residues. Written as DNA, the CDR3 is TGTGCCAGCAGTTTGCGGACAGGGGGAATCGGGGAGCTGTTTTTT. It codes for CASSLRTGGIGELFF.

The chain combines TRBV14 with TRBJ2-1; no clear D gene. CDR3 length: 16 residues. Trimming shortened V by 6 bases and J by 0 bases, and 15 bases separated the two germline ends. CDR1 and CDR2 (germline): SGHDN, FVKESK. CDR3 protein: CASSRDSRSSYNEQFF. The CDR3 nucleotides are TGTGCCAGCAGTCGAGACTCCCGGAGCTCCTACAATGAGCAGTTCTTC.

This clone was counted a few times. The CDR3 is CAWGQMNTEAFF. The CDR3 DNA reads as TGTGCCTGGGGACAGATGAACACTGAAGCTTTCTTT. The rearrangement joins TRBV30 to TRBJ1-1, with D tentatively TRBD1 (6 bases). CDR3 size: 12 residues. Looked up from germline, CDR1 is GTSNPN and CDR2 is SVGIG (reference sequence). V lost 5 bases to trimming and J lost 0 bases, with 7 bases between them. The full variable domain, rest sourced from reference TRBV30 and TRBJ1-1, is SQTIHQWPATLVQPVGSPLSLECTVEGTSNPNLYWYRQAAGRGLQLLFYSVGIGQISSEVPQNLSASRPQDRQFILSSKKLLLSDSGFYLCAWGQMNTEAFFGQGTRLTVV.

This chain uses TRBV4-1 with TRBJ1-2, with D maybe TRBD1 (6 bases). Between the trimmed V and J ends, which lost 2 bases and 8 bases, there was a span of 12 bases. The CDR3 length is 13 residues. Germline V CDR1 and CDR2: MGHRA, YSYEKL. The CDR3 protein is CASSQNRVGGYTF. The CDR3 DNA sequence: TGCGCCAGCAGCCAAAACAGGGTCGGAGGCTACACCTTC.

The chain combines TRBV27 with TRBJ2-3, with TRBD2 matching over 7 bases. V dropped 0 bases and J dropped 0; count of bases not matched to a gene: 15. From germline, CDR1 is MNHEY and CDR2 SMNVEV (reference sequence). This CDR3 has 20 residues. The CDR3 reads CASSLSAPQLAIPSTDTQYF. Written as DNA, the CDR3 is TGTGCCAGCAGTTTATCGGCCCCCCAACTAGCGATCCCTAGCACAGATACGCAGTATTTT.

V gene TRBV4-1 combines with J gene TRBJ2-1, with no clear D. V lost 1 base, J lost 9 bases, and 7 bases lay in between. The length of the CDR3 is 12 residues. Per the germline V gene, CDR1 is MGHRA and CDR2 is YSYEKL. CDR3 amino acids: CASSQGSVEQFF. The DNA of the CDR3 is TGCGCCAGCAGCCAAGGATCAGTTGAGCAGTTCTTC.

This clone has only a few counts. The rearrangement joins TRBV6-1 to TRBJ1-5, with 7 bases lining up with TRBD1. The length of the CDR3 is 15 residues. V trimming: 7 bases; J trimming: 4 bases; junction bases outside the gene matches: 10. Germline V gene data show CDR1 as MNHNS and CDR2 as SASEGT. The CDR3 DNA sequence: TGTGCCAGCATCCCTTCGACAGGGAGGAATCAGCCCCAGCATTTT. Residues: CASIPSTGRNQPQHF.